These 12 T cell receptor beta chains share one sample of origin, sequenced in a study of cytomegalovirus exposure and HLA in healthy donors. PCR primers comprised 60 Vbeta and 13 Jbeta primers. Assay: immunoSEQ multiplex PCR; the TCRdb copy retains only in-frame clones and omits some. This sample has some 110,000 clones; 70% to 80% occur once, and the top ten carry 9.5% to 13%. Material: PBMCs. The source is a woman between 45 and 60 years old in good health and CMV-seropositive.

This chain links TRBV7-2 with TRBJ2-7, with a weak D call TRBD2 (5 bases). Germline lookup yields CDR1 SGHTA and CDR2 FQGNSA. This CDR3 has 15 amino acids. V was shortened by 2 bases and J by 4 bases, with 15 bases between the two germline ends. The CDR3 sequence is CASSLFGIRDYEQYF. The CDR3 DNA sequence: TGTGCCAGCAGCTTATTCGGGATCCGCGATTACGAGCAGTACTTC.

V usage is TRBV27 and J usage is TRBJ2-2, with a possible D match to TRBD2 (5 bases). V was shortened by 5 bases and J by 2 bases, with 12 bases between the two germline ends. Germline CDR1 is MNHEY and CDR2 is SMNVEV (reference sequence). The CDR3 contains 15 residues. CDR3 nucleotide sequence: TGTGCCAGCAGTAGAGGGCAGAAAAACACCGGGGAGCTGTTTTTT. This translates into CASSRGQKNTGELFF.

The rearrangement uses TRBV5-5 and TRBJ1-5; D is unresolved. CDR1 is SGHKS, CDR2 YYEKEE, per germline (reference sequence). The CDR3 spans 14 residues. The germline V and J ends were trimmed by 0 bases and 7 bases, with 11 bases remaining between them. CDR3 in amino acids: CASSLAVEAQPQHF. CDR3 nucleotide sequence: TGTGCCAGCAGCTTGGCCGTCGAGGCGCAGCCCCAGCATTTT. The whole variable domain, filled in from reference TRBV5-5 and TRBJ1-5, reads DAGVTQSPTHLIKTRGQQVTLRCSPISGHKSVSWYQQVLGQGPQFIFQYYEKEERGRGNFPDRFSARQFPNYSSELNVNALLLGDSALYLCASSLAVEAQPQHFGDGTRLSIL.

The CDR3 region has the DNA TGTGCCAGCAGCCATCCACGGGGGACTAGCGGGATCTACGAGCAGTACTTC. Translated, it gives CASSHPRGTSGIYEQYF. This sequence joins TRBV4-2 and TRBJ2-7, with TRBD2 identical over 13 bases. The CDR3 extends over 17 amino acids. The germline V gene has CDR1 LGHNA and CDR2 YNFKEQ. The V and J ends lost 3 bases and 3 bases, in that order; junction bases with no gene match: 8.

The chain joins TRBV7-3 to TRBJ1-2, with 12 bases aligning to TRBD1. The CDR3 consists of 16 residues. Germline trimming cut 2 bases from V and 6 bases from J; bases unmatched to any gene: 7. CDR1 and CDR2 (germline): SGHTA, FQGTGA. The CDR3 nucleotides are TGTGCCAGCAGCTTAGGGGACAGGGGGCCCGTGAATGGCTACACCTTC. The encoded protein is CASSLGDRGPVNGYTF.

Notes on this clone: The sample holds other DNA sequences that translate to the same CDR3. The chain recombines TRBV15 with TRBJ1-2; D possibly corresponds to TRBD1 (6 bases). Germline CDR1 reads LNHNV; CDR2 reads YYDKDF (reference sequence). V lost 5 bases and J lost 8, with 18 bases in between. This CDR3 is 14 amino acids long. The CDR3 spells CATSGGGGLEGYTF. In DNA, the CDR3 is TGTGCCACCAGCGGGGGCGGGGGTCTTGAGGGCTACACCTTC. Full variable domain (outside the CDR3, taken from reference TRBV15 and TRBJ1-2): DAMVIQNPRYQVTQFGKPVTLSCSQTLNHNVMYWYQQKSSQAPKLLFHYYDKDFNNEADTPDNFQSRRPNTSFCFLDIRSPGLGDTAMYLCATSGGGGLEGYTFGSGTRLTVV.

J is TRBJ1-3 and V is TRBV7-2, with D tentatively TRBD1 (6 bases). The CDR3 spans 14 residues. Per the germline V gene, CDR1 is SGHTA and CDR2 is FQGNSA. The V end lost 5 bases, the J end lost 2 bases, and 10 bases lay between the germline ends. The CDR3 nucleotides read TGTGCCAGCAGCCACGGACAGACTGGAAACACCATATATTTT. Encoded protein: CASSHGQTGNTIYF. Combining the CDR3 with reference TRBV7-2 and TRBJ1-3 gives the whole variable domain GAGVSQSPSNKVTEKGKDVELRCDPISGHTALYWYRQSLGQGLEFLIYFQGNSAPDKSGLPSDRFSAERTGGSVSTLTIQRTQQEDSAVYLCASSHGQTGNTIYFGEGSWLTVV.

The genes are TRBV19 and TRBJ2-6, with D possibly TRBD1 on 6 matching bases. Germline-derived CDR1 and CDR2 are LNHDA and SQIVND (reference sequence). V lost 3 bases and J lost 2, with 11 bases in between. The CDR3 totals 16 residues. The CDR3 coding sequence is TGTGCCAGTAGTATCCCCAGGGGCGCTGGGGCCAACGTCCTGACTTTC. Protein sequence: CASSIPRGAGANVLTF.

The genes are TRBV10-3 and TRBJ2-7; 7 bases align to TRBD2. CDR1 ENHRY and CDR2 SYGVKD come from the germline V gene. J gave up 4 bases and V 7 bases, and 16 bases lay outside the gene matches. The CDR3 is 16 residues long. CDR3 sequence: CAITDGLVNTKYEQYF. The CDR3 DNA reads TGTGCCATCACCGACGGACTAGTCAACACAAAGTACGAGCAGTACTTC.

The chain carries TRBV2 and TRBJ1-1; 7 bases match TRBD1. The germline gives CDR1 SNHLY, CDR2 FYNNEI. V dropped 6 bases and J dropped 5; count of bases not matched to a gene: 3. The CDR3 spans 12 residues. The DNA for the CDR3 is TGTGCCAGCAGACTACAGGGGACTGAAGCTTTCTTT. This sequence encodes CASRLQGTEAFF.

The V call is TRBV28, the J call TRBJ2-5; D not certain. Germline CDR1 MDHEN, CDR2 SYDVKM. The CDR3 has 13 amino acids. With 7 bases removed from V and 1 base from J, the gap between germline ends came to 10 bases. The CDR3 coding sequence is TGTGCCAGCATTAACTGGGCCCAAGAGACCCAGTACTTC. Translating gives CASINWAQETQYF.

This rearrangement joins TRBV7-3 to TRBJ2-5, with D uncertain. CDR3 size: 13 residues. Trimming stripped 2 bases from V and 3 bases from J, with 7 bases between. Germline loops: CDR1 SGHTA, CDR2 FQGTGA. CDR3 region: CASSLVPEETQYF. The CDR3, as DNA: TGTGCCAGCAGCTTAGTCCCAGAAGAGACCCAGTACTTC.